This is a list of T cell receptor beta chains from one sample in a study of CD8 T cells in ankylosing spondylitis. TCRdb redid the calling of the 5' RACE reads with MiXCR, one entry per CDR3 protein. The sample consists of 650,000 to 800,000 distinct CDR3 sequences, 15% to 20% of them appearing once. The sequenced material came from blood, either unsorted or a sorted T cell fraction (not recorded which). These receptors were taken from a male donor with ankylosing spondylitis. CDR3s include the opening cysteine and the closing phenylalanine or tryptophan. The order of the fields is D gene, V gene, clone size, J gene, CDR3 DNA, CDR3 protein. D genes are given only for firm matches. Where a row states a size, it is once, few, many or the class of an expanded clone; other rows omit it.

d_call: NA
v_call: TRBV5-6
clone_size: many
j_call: TRBJ2-7
cdr3_nt: TGTGCCAGCAGCTGGGGATATAACCCCTACGAGCAGTACTTC
cdr3_aa: CASSWGYNPYEQYF

d_call: NA
v_call: TRBV2
clone_size: NA
j_call: TRBJ1-1
cdr3_nt: TGTGCCAGCAGTGGGGTCGGGGGCGTTGAAGCTTTCTTT
cdr3_aa: CASSGVGGVEAFF

d_call: NA
v_call: TRBV7-9
clone_size: few
j_call: TRBJ2-1
cdr3_nt: TGTGCCAGCAGCTTGATTGGAACGAATGAGCAGTTCTTC
cdr3_aa: CASSLIGTNEQFF

d_call: TRBD2
v_call: TRBV20-1
clone_size: NA
j_call: TRBJ2-1
cdr3_nt: TGCAGTGCTAGAGATGGGCGGGACTATCCCCCCAATGAGCAGTTCTTC
cdr3_aa: CSARDGRDYPPNEQFF

d_call: NA
v_call: TRBV6-1
clone_size: many
j_call: TRBJ2-7
cdr3_nt: TGTGCCAGCAGTCCCCCGGACGGCTACGAGCAGTACTTC
cdr3_aa: CASSPPDGYEQYF

d_call: NA
v_call: TRBV5-6
clone_size: few
j_call: TRBJ1-1
cdr3_nt: TGTGCCAGCAGCGCCGCAGCCGGGAAGAACACTGAAGCTTTCTTT
cdr3_aa: CASSAAAGKNTEAFF

d_call: TRBD1
v_call: TRBV12-3/TRBV12-4
clone_size: few
j_call: TRBJ2-4
cdr3_nt: TGTGCCAGCAGTACCGACAGGGGGCTTTCACAACTAGCCAAAAACATTCAGTACTTC
cdr3_aa: CASSTDRGLSQLAKNIQYF

d_call: NA
v_call: TRBV5-1
clone_size: few
j_call: TRBJ1-2
cdr3_nt: TGCGCCAGCAGCCCCCAGCCTGGGTTGGTGGGGAAGTATGGCTACACCTTC
cdr3_aa: CASSPQPGLVGKYGYTF

d_call: NA
v_call: TRBV5-5
clone_size: NA
j_call: TRBJ1-6
cdr3_nt: TGTGCCAGCAGCTTGGAGGCAGTGGGGAAACATTCACCCCTCCACTTT
cdr3_aa: CASSLEAVGKHSPLHF

d_call: TRBD2
v_call: TRBV11-2
clone_size: NA
j_call: TRBJ2-1
cdr3_nt: TGTGCCAGCAGCTTAGGCAATCGACGGCTAGCGGGAGGAAGCTCCTACAATGAGCAGTTCTTC
cdr3_aa: CASSLGNRRLAGGSSYNEQFF

d_call: NA
v_call: TRBV9
clone_size: NA
j_call: TRBJ2-1
cdr3_nt: TGTGCCAGCAGCCGCAGACCAGGGTTTGGGAATGAGCAGTTCTTC
cdr3_aa: CASSRRPGFGNEQFF

d_call: NA
v_call: TRBV2
clone_size: NA
j_call: TRBJ1-5
cdr3_nt: TGTGCCAGCAGTGGGGCATTTCAGCCCCAGCATTTT
cdr3_aa: CASSGAFQPQHF

d_call: TRBD1
v_call: TRBV10-3
clone_size: NA
j_call: TRBJ2-4
cdr3_nt: TGTGCCATCAGTGAGTCGACAGGGGGATTAGCCAAAAACATTCAGTACTTC
cdr3_aa: CAISESTGGLAKNIQYF

d_call: TRBD1
v_call: TRBV5-1
clone_size: NA
j_call: TRBJ2-1
cdr3_nt: TGCGCCAGCAGCCCGACGGGACAGGGGATAAATGAGCAGTTCTTC
cdr3_aa: CASSPTGQGINEQFF

d_call: NA
v_call: TRBV3-1
clone_size: NA
j_call: TRBJ1-1
cdr3_nt: TGTGCCAGCAGCCAAACGAGGCGTGGGCAGGCTGAAGCTTTCTTT
cdr3_aa: CASSQTRRGQAEAFF

d_call: TRBD1
v_call: TRBV5-1
clone_size: NA
j_call: TRBJ1-1
cdr3_nt: TGCGCCAGCAGCCAGGGACAGGCGATGAACACTGAAGCTTTCTTT
cdr3_aa: CASSQGQAMNTEAFF

d_call: NA
v_call: TRBV12-5
clone_size: few
j_call: TRBJ2-7
cdr3_nt: TGTGCTAACCATTCCCACTACGAGCAGTACTTC
cdr3_aa: CANHSHYEQYF

d_call: NA
v_call: TRBV4-1
clone_size: NA
j_call: TRBJ1-5
cdr3_nt: TGCGCCAGCAGCCAAGAATACCGGGGCAATCAGCCCCAGCATTTT
cdr3_aa: CASSQEYRGNQPQHF

d_call: TRBD2
v_call: TRBV28
clone_size: NA
j_call: TRBJ2-1
cdr3_nt: TGTGCCAGCAGTTACGGACTAGCGAGGAATGAGCAGTTCTTC
cdr3_aa: CASSYGLARNEQFF

d_call: TRBD2
v_call: TRBV30
clone_size: few
j_call: TRBJ2-7
cdr3_nt: TGTGCGGGGCTAGCGGGCCACGAGCAGTACTTC
cdr3_aa: CAGLAGHEQYF

d_call: TRBD1
v_call: TRBV27
clone_size: NA
j_call: TRBJ1-5
cdr3_nt: TGTGCCAGCAGTATCGCCGGGACAGGGGATCAGCCCCAGCATTTT
cdr3_aa: CASSIAGTGDQPQHF

d_call: TRBD2
v_call: TRBV13
clone_size: many
j_call: TRBJ2-1
cdr3_nt: TGTGCCAGCAGCTTAGAAGCGGGGGTTATAGATGAGCAGTTCTTC
cdr3_aa: CASSLEAGVIDEQFF

d_call: TRBD2
v_call: TRBV20-1
clone_size: NA
j_call: TRBJ2-1
cdr3_nt: TGCAGTGCTAGAAGCACCTTAGCGGGGATCTACAATGAGCAGTTCTTC
cdr3_aa: CSARSTLAGIYNEQFF

d_call: NA
v_call: TRBV7-9
clone_size: NA
j_call: TRBJ2-2
cdr3_nt: TGTGCCAGCAGACCCTGGGACAAGGACACCGGGGAGCTGTTTTTT
cdr3_aa: CASRPWDKDTGELFF

d_call: NA
v_call: TRBV30
clone_size: few
j_call: TRBJ2-7
cdr3_nt: TGTGCCTGGAGTGAGATGACGGAGCAGTACTTC
cdr3_aa: CAWSEMTEQYF

d_call: NA
v_call: TRBV4-1
clone_size: NA
j_call: TRBJ2-7
cdr3_nt: TGCGCCAGCAGCCAAGTTCAACTCGAAACCTACGAGCAGTACTTC
cdr3_aa: CASSQVQLETYEQYF

d_call: NA
v_call: TRBV29-1
clone_size: NA
j_call: TRBJ1-4
cdr3_nt: TGCAGCGTTGAGGGGCCCCTAGGTGAAAAACTGTTTTTT
cdr3_aa: CSVEGPLGEKLFF

d_call: TRBD1
v_call: TRBV20-1
clone_size: NA
j_call: TRBJ2-1
cdr3_nt: TGCAGTGCTCAGCCGGGACAGGGGATTAGTGAGCAGTTCTTC
cdr3_aa: CSAQPGQGISEQFF

d_call: NA
v_call: TRBV6-1
clone_size: few
j_call: TRBJ1-6
cdr3_nt: TGTGCCAGCAGTGAAGCAGTACGGCTGGGATTTAGCTCCTATAATTCACCCCTCCACTTT
cdr3_aa: CASSEAVRLGFSSYNSPLHF

d_call: NA
v_call: TRBV19
clone_size: NA
j_call: TRBJ1-1
cdr3_nt: TGTGCCAGTACCCCCCTGGGGTCTAACCTAGAAGCTTTCTTT
cdr3_aa: CASTPLGSNLEAFF

d_call: TRBD1
v_call: TRBV7-7
clone_size: NA
j_call: TRBJ2-7
cdr3_nt: TGTGCCAGCAGCTTAGGCGTTTCCGGGACAGGGGGCTTCGAGCAGTACTTC
cdr3_aa: CASSLGVSGTGGFEQYF

d_call: NA
v_call: TRBV7-2
clone_size: NA
j_call: TRBJ1-6
cdr3_nt: TGTGCCAGCAGCTCTCGACAGAATAATTCACCCCTCCACTTT
cdr3_aa: CASSSRQNNSPLHF

d_call: TRBD2
v_call: TRBV12-3/TRBV12-4
clone_size: few
j_call: TRBJ2-1
cdr3_nt: TGTGCCAGCAGTTTGGTTAGCGGGAGGGGCGATGAGCAGTTCTTC
cdr3_aa: CASSLVSGRGDEQFF

d_call: TRBD2
v_call: TRBV2
clone_size: NA
j_call: TRBJ2-3
cdr3_nt: TGTGCCAGCAGTGGGCCGACTAGCGGGACTACAGATACGCAGTATTTT
cdr3_aa: CASSGPTSGTTDTQYF

d_call: TRBD2
v_call: TRBV4-1
clone_size: NA
j_call: TRBJ2-5
cdr3_nt: TGCGCCAGCAGCCAAGTAGCGGGGGGGGAAGAGACCCAGTACTTC
cdr3_aa: CASSQVAGGEETQYF

d_call: NA
v_call: TRBV4-1
clone_size: few
j_call: TRBJ1-4
cdr3_nt: TGCGCCAGCAGCCAAGAGGTTACACCCTATAATGAAAAACTGTTTTTT
cdr3_aa: CASSQEVTPYNEKLFF

d_call: NA
v_call: TRBV2
clone_size: few
j_call: TRBJ2-5
cdr3_nt: TGTGCCAGCAATGCTCGGGGCGCCCAAGAGACCCAGTACTTC
cdr3_aa: CASNARGAQETQYF

d_call: NA
v_call: TRBV7-2
clone_size: few
j_call: TRBJ2-2
cdr3_nt: TGTGCCAGCAGATCCGGGGACGTCGTCGGGGAGCTGTTTTTT
cdr3_aa: CASRSGDVVGELFF

d_call: TRBD2
v_call: TRBV11-2
clone_size: NA
j_call: TRBJ2-1
cdr3_nt: TGTGCCAGCAGCACCCGCGGGACTAGCGGCAATGAGCAGTTCTTC
cdr3_aa: CASSTRGTSGNEQFF

d_call: NA
v_call: TRBV11-1
clone_size: NA
j_call: TRBJ2-1
cdr3_nt: TGTGCCAGCAGCCACTCACAGGGATCCATAATTAGCTCCTACAATGAGCAGTTCTTC
cdr3_aa: CASSHSQGSIISSYNEQFF

d_call: NA
v_call: TRBV21-1
clone_size: NA
j_call: TRBJ2-1
cdr3_nt: TGTGCCAGCAGTCCTTTCGACAGGGAGGCTTACAATGAGCAGTTCTTC
cdr3_aa: CASSPFDREAYNEQFF

d_call: TRBD1
v_call: TRBV20-1
clone_size: NA
j_call: TRBJ1-1
cdr3_nt: TGCAGTGCTACCCCGACAGGGATGAACACTGAAGCTTTCTTT
cdr3_aa: CSATPTGMNTEAFF

d_call: NA
v_call: TRBV20-1
clone_size: few
j_call: TRBJ2-6
cdr3_nt: TGCAGTGCTACCCCCTCTGGGGCCAACGTCCTGACTTTC
cdr3_aa: CSATPSGANVLTF

d_call: TRBD2
v_call: TRBV12-3/TRBV12-4
clone_size: few
j_call: TRBJ2-7
cdr3_nt: TGTGCCAGCAGTTTAGCCCCTCTAGCGGGGCCTTCCTACGAGCAGTACTTC
cdr3_aa: CASSLAPLAGPSYEQYF

d_call: NA
v_call: TRBV10-3
clone_size: few
j_call: TRBJ1-2
cdr3_nt: TGTGCCATCAGTGAGGACGGTGCGAGAAGGTATGGCTACACCTTC
cdr3_aa: CAISEDGARRYGYTF